Listed here are 22 T cell receptor beta chains from one sample, sequenced in a study of cytomegalovirus exposure and HLA in healthy donors. The PCR used 60 Vbeta and 13 Jbeta primers. TCRdb's table, derived via immunoSEQ multiplex PCR, lists solely in-frame clones and lacks some. The sample records 200,000 or so clones, 82% being singletons. Sample: PBMCs. Source of these receptors: a woman aged 50 to 65 in good health and CMV-seropositive.

The chain uses TRBV28 and TRBJ1-1; D gene ambiguous. CDR1 is MDHEN, CDR2 SYDVKM, per germline. The CDR3 loop spans 14 amino acids. Trimming took off 2 bases at V and 3 bases at J, with 10 bases between the two ends. CDR3: CASSLDGGYTEAFF. The CDR3, as DNA: TGTGCCAGCAGTTTAGACGGAGGGTACACTGAAGCTTTCTTT.

The chain combines TRBV5-1 with TRBJ1-2; D remains unclear. The V gene lost 4 bases and the J gene lost 3 bases, with 13 bases spanning the gap. CDR3 length: 14 amino acids. Germline-derived CDR1 and CDR2 are SGHRS and YFSETQ. CDR3 residues: CASSPNQLYYGYTF. The CDR3 DNA follows: TGCGCCAGCAGCCCGAATCAGTTATACTATGGCTACACCTTC.

The chain combines TRBV2 with TRBJ1-1, with a possible D match to TRBD1 (6 bases). Looked up from germline, CDR1 is SNHLY and CDR2 is FYNNEI. The V and J ends lost 4 bases and 3 bases respectively, with 12 bases between them. The CDR3 runs 14 residues. As DNA, the CDR3 is TGTGCCAGCAGTGTACACAGGGCGGACACTGAAGCTTTCTTT. Translating gives CASSVHRADTEAFF.

This sequence joins TRBV2 and TRBJ1-1, with D perhaps matching TRBD1 (6 bases). With 4 bases removed from V and 5 bases from J, the gap between germline ends came to 8 bases. Germline V gene data show CDR1 as SNHLY and CDR2 as FYNNEI. This CDR3 contains 12 residues. CDR3 nucleotide sequence: TGTGCCAGCAGTGGACAGGCGACTGAAGCTTTCTTT. The encoded protein is CASSGQATEAFF.

The rearrangement links TRBV5-1 to TRBJ1-2; D might be TRBD1 (6 bases). The CDR3 loop spans 13 amino acids. The V and J ends lost 4 bases and 6 bases respectively, with 13 bases between them. The germline CDR1 and CDR2 sequences are SGHRS and YFSETQ. As DNA, the CDR3 is TGCGCCAGCAGCCTAGGGGGGGACGATGGCTACACCTTC. Translated, it gives CASSLGGDDGYTF.

This chain joins TRBV5-8 and TRBJ2-5, with TRBD1 matching over 7 bases. The J call may be in error: the DNA end matches TRBJ2-7 better. The CDR3 extends over 14 amino acids. Germline V lookup: CDR1 SGHTS, CDR2 YDEGEE. The CDR3 DNA is TGTGCCAGCAGCCACCGGGACAGACCCTACGAGCAGTACTTC. Translation gives CASSHRDRPYEQYF.

J is TRBJ2-7 and V is TRBV28; maybe TRBD1 (7 bases). The CDR3 is made up of 14 amino acids. CDR1 MDHEN and CDR2 SYDVKM come from the germline V gene. The germline V and J ends were trimmed by 6 bases and 2 bases, with 14 bases remaining between them. The CDR3 nucleotides are TGTGCCAGCAGGAGGGGCGGGACAGCCTACGAGCAGTACTTC. Translated, it gives CASRRGGTAYEQYF.

Of note for this clone: A junction boundary mismatches the germline segment, possibly from a read error. The chain carries TRBV10-2 and TRBJ2-4; 10 bases align to TRBD2. The CDR3 is 17 residues long. Germline V gene data show CDR1 as WSHSY and CDR2 as SAAADI. The CDR3 DNA reads as TGCGCCAGCAGTGACCCTGGACTAGCGGACCACAAAAACAGTCAGTACTTC. Translating it yields CASSDPGLADHKNSQYF.

The chain has TRBV5-6 and TRBJ1-1; TRBD1 is a possible D gene (6 bases). Trimming pared 4 bases from V and 0 bases from J, leaving 13 bases between. Germline values: CDR1 SGHDT, CDR2 YYEEEE. This CDR3 is 15 amino acids long. This CDR3 reads CASSIDEGVNTEAFF. The CDR3 nucleotides are TGTGCCAGCAGCATTGACGAGGGGGTGAACACTGAAGCTTTCTTT. The full variable domain, completed using reference TRBV5-6 and TRBJ1-1, is DAGVTQSPTHLIKTRGQQVTLRCSPKSGHDTVSWYQQALGQGPQFIFQYYEEEERQRGNFPDRFSGHQFPNYSSELNVNALLLGDSALYLCASSIDEGVNTEAFFGQGTRLTVV.

This clone was detected only once. The chain has TRBV2 and TRBJ2-1, with TRBD2 identical over 8 bases. Germline values: CDR1 SNHLY, CDR2 FYNNEI. The V and J ends lost 0 bases and 2 bases, in that order; junction bases with no gene match: 9. The CDR3 sequence is 18 residues long. DNA of the CDR3: TGTGCCAGCAGTGAAGCGGACTCGGGGGGGGTAACCTACAATGAGCAGTTCTTC. This codes for CASSEADSGGVTYNEQFF.

This chain uses TRBV28 with TRBJ2-2; D is perhaps TRBD1 (6 bases). CDR1 and CDR2 from the germline V gene are MDHEN and SYDVKM. The CDR3 is 13 amino acids. V was shortened by 6 bases and J by 4 bases, with 9 bases between the two germline ends. CDR3 amino acids: CASRPRGTGELFF. The CDR3, as DNA: TGTGCCAGCAGACCCAGGGGCACCGGGGAGCTGTTTTTT.

The V call is TRBV11-2, the J call TRBJ2-7, with 9 nucleotides matching TRBD1. CDR3 length: 13 amino acids. Losses at the gene ends were 4 bases for V and 6 bases for J; bases not matched to a gene: 4. CDR1 and CDR2 from the germline V gene are SGHAT and FQNNGV. The CDR3 reads CASSYSQGAEQYF. In nucleotides, the CDR3 is TGTGCCAGCAGCTATTCACAGGGGGCCGAGCAGTACTTC.

V is TRBV7-9 and J is TRBJ2-5; 10 bases match TRBD1. The CDR3 has 15 residues. CDR1 is SEHNR and CDR2 is FQNEAQ in the germline V gene (reference sequence). The ends lost 2 bases at V and 3 bases at J; junction bases unmatched: 3. The CDR3 region has the DNA TGTGCCAGCAGCTTATATGGGACAGGGGAAGAGACCCAGTACTTC. Translated: CASSLYGTGEETQYF.

This rearrangement joins TRBV29-1 to TRBJ1-2; 9 positions match TRBD1. The CDR3 contains 16 residues. From germline, CDR1 is SQVTM and CDR2 ANQGSEA. V was clipped by 0 bases and J by 7 bases; unmatched bases: 12. The CDR3, as DNA: TGCAGCGTTGAAGATCGCGGTACAGGGGGCCGGTTTGGCTACACCTTC. It codes for CSVEDRGTGGRFGYTF.

This chain links TRBV6-6 with TRBJ2-5, with 7 bases fitting TRBD1. The CDR3 is made up of 16 amino acids. CDR1 and CDR2 from the germline V gene are MNHNY and SVGAGI (reference sequence). With V trimmed by 4 bases and J by 0 bases, 8 bases remained unmatched. DNA of the CDR3: TGTGCCAGCAGTTCTGGGACAGACCCATACCAAGAGACCCAGTACTTC. Translated: CASSSGTDPYQETQYF.

The chain carries TRBV2 and TRBJ2-2, with a tentative D call TRBD2 (7 bases). This CDR3 comprises 15 residues. Germline V gives CDR1 SNHLY, CDR2 FYNNEI. V was shortened by 8 bases and J by 7 bases, with 20 bases between the two germline ends. Here the CDR3 reads CASRIRGAKGGELFF. DNA for the CDR3: TGTGCCAGCCGGATACGGGGGGCCAAGGGCGGGGAGCTGTTTTTT.

This chain joins TRBV18 and TRBJ2-7; D call uncertain. V dropped 6 bases and J dropped 2 bases, with 14 bases sitting between them. Germline loops: CDR1 KGHSH, CDR2 LQKENI. The CDR3 sequence is 14 residues long. The CDR3 DNA reads TGTGCCAGCTCGCCAGGCTCAACCACCTACGAGCAGTACTTC. This translates into CASSPGSTTYEQYF.

The chain uses TRBV7-9 and TRBJ2-7; D gene unclear. In germline, CDR1 is SEHNR, CDR2 FQNEAQ (reference sequence). The CDR3 consists of 13 residues. Trimming removed 2 bases at V and 1 base at J, with 6 bases between. The CDR3 loop is CASSLRVSYEQYF. CDR3 sequence (DNA): TGTGCCAGCAGCTTACGCGTATCCTACGAGCAGTACTTC.

The chain has TRBV11-2 and TRBJ1-1; TRBD1 matches at 10 bases. Germline V gene sequence: CDR1 SGHAT, CDR2 FQNNGV. There are 17 residues in the CDR3. V was pared by 3 bases and J by 0 bases, with 7 bases of the junction left unmatched. CDR3 nucleotide sequence: TGTGCCAGCAGCTTGGACCGGGACAGGGGCATGAACACTGAAGCTTTCTTT. It translates to CASSLDRDRGMNTEAFF.

The chain combines TRBV12-5 with TRBJ2-1; TRBD2 matches at 9 bases. CDR1 is LGHNT and CDR2 is FRNRAP in the germline V gene. This CDR3 comprises 15 residues. The V gene end was trimmed by 6 bases and the J gene end by 0 bases; junction bases not matched to a gene: 3. The CDR3 sequence is CASGVSGSSYNEQFF. DNA for the CDR3: TGTGCTAGTGGGGTTAGCGGGAGCTCCTACAATGAGCAGTTCTTC.

V and J are TRBV7-9 and TRBJ2-5; TRBD1 aligns across 9 bases. The CDR3 totals 14 residues. The J segment lost 4 bases and the V segment lost 6 bases, leaving 6 bases of the junction unmatched. Germline CDR1 is SEHNR and CDR2 is FQNEAQ (reference sequence). The CDR3 loop is CASSRTGGAETQYF. For the CDR3, the DNA is TGTGCCAGCAGTCGCACAGGGGGCGCAGAGACCCAGTACTTC.

This clone was detected once. This sequence joins TRBV2 and TRBJ1-1, with D tentatively TRBD1 (5 bases). The CDR3 is made up of 13 amino acids. Trimming pared 3 bases from V and 9 bases from J, leaving 14 bases between. CDR1 and CDR2 (germline): SNHLY, FYNNEI. The CDR3 sequence: CASSESGVTKAFF. The CDR3 nucleotides read TGTGCCAGCAGTGAGTCGGGGGTTACTAAAGCTTTCTTT.